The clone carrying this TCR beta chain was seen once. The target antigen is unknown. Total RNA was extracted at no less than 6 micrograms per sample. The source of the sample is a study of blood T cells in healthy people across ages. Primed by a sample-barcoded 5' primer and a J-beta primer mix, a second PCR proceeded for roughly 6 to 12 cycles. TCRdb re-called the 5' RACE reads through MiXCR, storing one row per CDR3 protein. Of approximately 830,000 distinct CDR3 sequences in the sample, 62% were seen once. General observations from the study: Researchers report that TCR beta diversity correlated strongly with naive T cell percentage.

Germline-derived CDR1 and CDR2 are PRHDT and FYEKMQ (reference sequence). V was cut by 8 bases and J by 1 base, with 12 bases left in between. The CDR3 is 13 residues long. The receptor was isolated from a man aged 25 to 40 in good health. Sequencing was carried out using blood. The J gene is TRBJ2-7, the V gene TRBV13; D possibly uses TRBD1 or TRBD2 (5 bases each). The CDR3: CASGDPESYEQYF. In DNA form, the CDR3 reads TGTGCCAGCGGGGACCCCGAATCCTACGAGCAGTACTTC. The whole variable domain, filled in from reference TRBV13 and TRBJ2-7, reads AAGVIQSPRHLIKEKRETATLKCYPIPRHDTVYWYQQGPGQDPQFLISFYEKMQSDKGSIPDRFSAQQFSDYHSELNMSSLELGDSALYFCASGDPESYEQYFGPGTRLTVT.